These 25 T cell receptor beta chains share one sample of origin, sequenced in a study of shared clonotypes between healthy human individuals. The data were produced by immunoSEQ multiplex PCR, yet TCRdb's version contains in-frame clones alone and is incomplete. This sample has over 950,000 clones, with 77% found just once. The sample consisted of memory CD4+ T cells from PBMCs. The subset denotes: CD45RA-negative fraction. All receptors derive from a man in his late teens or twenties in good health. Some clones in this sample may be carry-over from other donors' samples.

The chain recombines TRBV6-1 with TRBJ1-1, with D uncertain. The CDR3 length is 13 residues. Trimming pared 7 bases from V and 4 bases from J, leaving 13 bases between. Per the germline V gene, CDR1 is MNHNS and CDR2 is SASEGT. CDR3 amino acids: CASMGRRATEAFF. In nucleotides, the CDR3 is TGTGCCAGCATGGGCAGGCGGGCCACTGAAGCTTTCTTT.

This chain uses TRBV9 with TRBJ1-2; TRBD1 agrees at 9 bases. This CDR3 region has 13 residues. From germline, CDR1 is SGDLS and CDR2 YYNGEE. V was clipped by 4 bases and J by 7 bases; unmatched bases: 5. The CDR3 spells CASSPGTGTGYTF. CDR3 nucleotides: TGTGCCAGCAGCCCAGGGACAGGGACTGGCTACACCTTC.

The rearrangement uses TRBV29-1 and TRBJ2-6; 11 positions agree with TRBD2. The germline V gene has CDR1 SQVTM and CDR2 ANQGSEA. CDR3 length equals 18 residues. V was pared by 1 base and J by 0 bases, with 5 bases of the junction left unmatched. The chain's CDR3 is CSVEGGSGRASGANVLTF. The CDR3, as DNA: TGCAGCGTTGAAGGCGGTAGCGGGAGGGCCTCTGGGGCCAACGTCCTGACTTTC. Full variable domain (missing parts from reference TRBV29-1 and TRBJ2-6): SAVISQKPSRDICQRGTSLTIQCQVDSQVTMMFWYRQQPGQSLTLIATANQGSEATYESGFVIDKFPISRPNLTFSTLTVSNMSPEDSSIYLCSVEGGSGRASGANVLTFGAGSRLTVL.

The DNA for the CDR3 is TGTGCCAGCAGCGTCCGACGGGGTAATGAAAAACTGTTTTTT. This sequence encodes CASSVRRGNEKLFF. The chain links TRBV7-9 to TRBJ1-4; no definite D call. The CDR3 has 14 residues. Trimming cost V 5 bases and J 4 bases, with 11 bases left between them. CDR1 and CDR2 (germline): SEHNR, FQNEAQ (reference sequence).

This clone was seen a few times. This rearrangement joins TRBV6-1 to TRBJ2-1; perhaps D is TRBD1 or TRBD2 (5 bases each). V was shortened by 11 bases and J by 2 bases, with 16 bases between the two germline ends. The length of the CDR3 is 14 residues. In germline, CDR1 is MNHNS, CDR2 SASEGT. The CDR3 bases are TGTGCCGGGTCGAGGGACCCCCCCTACAATGAGCAGTTCTTC. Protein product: CAGSRDPPYNEQFF.

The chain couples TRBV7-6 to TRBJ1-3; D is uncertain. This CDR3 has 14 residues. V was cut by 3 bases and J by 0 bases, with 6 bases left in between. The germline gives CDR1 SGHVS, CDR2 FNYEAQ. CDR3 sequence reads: CASSFGDSGNTIYF. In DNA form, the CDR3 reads TGTGCCAGCAGCTTCGGGGACTCTGGAAACACCATATATTTT.

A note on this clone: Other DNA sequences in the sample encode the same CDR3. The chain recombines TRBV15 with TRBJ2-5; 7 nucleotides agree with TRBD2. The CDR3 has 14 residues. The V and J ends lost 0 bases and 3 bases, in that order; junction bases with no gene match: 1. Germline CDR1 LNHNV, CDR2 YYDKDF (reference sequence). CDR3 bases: TGTGCCACCAGCAGAGATGCGGGAGAAGAGACCCAGTACTTC. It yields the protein CATSRDAGEETQYF.

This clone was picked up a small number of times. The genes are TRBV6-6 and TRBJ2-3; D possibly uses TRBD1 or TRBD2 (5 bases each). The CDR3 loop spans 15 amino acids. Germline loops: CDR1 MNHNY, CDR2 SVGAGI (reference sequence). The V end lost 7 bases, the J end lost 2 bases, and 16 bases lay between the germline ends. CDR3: CASKFGTTSTDTQYF. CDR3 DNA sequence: TGTGCCAGCAAATTCGGGACCACATCCACAGATACGCAGTATTTT.

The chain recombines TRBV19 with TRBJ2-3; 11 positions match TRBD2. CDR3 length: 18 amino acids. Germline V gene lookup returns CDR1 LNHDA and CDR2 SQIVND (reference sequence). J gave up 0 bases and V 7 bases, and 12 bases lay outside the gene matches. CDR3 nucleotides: TGTGCCAGTAAACGGACTAGCGGGCGACTGACTAGCACAGATACGCAGTATTTT. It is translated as CASKRTSGRLTSTDTQYF.

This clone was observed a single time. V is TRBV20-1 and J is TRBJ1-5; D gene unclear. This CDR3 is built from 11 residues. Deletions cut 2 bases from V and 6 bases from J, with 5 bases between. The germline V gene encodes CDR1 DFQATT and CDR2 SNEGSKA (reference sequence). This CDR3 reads CSARSSQPQHF. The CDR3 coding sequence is TGCAGTGCTAGATCCAGTCAGCCCCAGCATTTT.

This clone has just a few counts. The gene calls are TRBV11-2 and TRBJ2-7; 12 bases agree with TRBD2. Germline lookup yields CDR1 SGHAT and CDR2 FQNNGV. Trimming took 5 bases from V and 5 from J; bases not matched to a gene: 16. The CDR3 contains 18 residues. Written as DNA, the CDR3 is TGTGCCAGCAGCCTCATGGGACTAGCGGGCCGCTATTCACACGAGCAGTACTTC. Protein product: CASSLMGLAGRYSHEQYF.

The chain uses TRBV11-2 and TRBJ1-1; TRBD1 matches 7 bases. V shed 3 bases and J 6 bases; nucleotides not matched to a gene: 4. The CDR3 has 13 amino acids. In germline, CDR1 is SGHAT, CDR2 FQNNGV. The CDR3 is CASSFYRGSEAFF. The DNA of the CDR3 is TGTGCCAGCAGCTTCTACAGGGGTTCTGAAGCTTTCTTT.

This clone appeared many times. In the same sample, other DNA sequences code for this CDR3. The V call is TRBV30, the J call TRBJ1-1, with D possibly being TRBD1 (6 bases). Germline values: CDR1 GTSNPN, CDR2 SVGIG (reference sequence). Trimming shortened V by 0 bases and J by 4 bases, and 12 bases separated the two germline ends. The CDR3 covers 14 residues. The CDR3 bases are TGTGCCTGGAGTGTATCCAGGGGAGGCACTGAAGCTTTCTTT. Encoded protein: CAWSVSRGGTEAFF.

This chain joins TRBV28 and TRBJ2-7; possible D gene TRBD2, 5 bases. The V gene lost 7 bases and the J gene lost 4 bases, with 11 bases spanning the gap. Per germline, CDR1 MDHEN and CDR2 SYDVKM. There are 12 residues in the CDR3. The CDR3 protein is CASTQTGYEQYF. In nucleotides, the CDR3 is TGTGCCAGCACTCAAACGGGGTACGAGCAGTACTTC.

DNA for the CDR3: TGTGCCAGCAGCTTGGGGGGGTCTGGAAACACCATATATTTT. Translating it yields CASSLGGSGNTIYF. The rearrangement links TRBV7-8 to TRBJ1-3; maybe TRBD1 (5 bases). This CDR3 contains 14 residues. Germline CDR1 reads SGHVS; CDR2 reads FQNEAQ. V lost 3 bases and J 1 base, leaving 7 bases between the germline ends.

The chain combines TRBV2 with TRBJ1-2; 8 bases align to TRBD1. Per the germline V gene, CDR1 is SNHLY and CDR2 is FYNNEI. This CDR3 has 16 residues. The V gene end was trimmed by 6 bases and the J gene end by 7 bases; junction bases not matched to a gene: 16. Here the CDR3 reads CASRTSPDRGFRGYTF. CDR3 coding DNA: TGTGCCAGCAGGACCTCCCCTGACAGGGGATTTCGTGGCTACACCTTC. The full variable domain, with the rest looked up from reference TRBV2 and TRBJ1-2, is EPEVTQTPSHQVTQMGQEVILRCVPISNHLYFYWYRQILGQKVEFLVSFYNNEISEKSEIFDDQFSVERPDGSNFTLKIRSTKLEDSAMYFCASRTSPDRGFRGYTFGSGTRLTVV.

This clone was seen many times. Here the CDR3 reads CASSEVAGGTGELFF. The DNA for the CDR3 is TGTGCCAGCAGTGAAGTAGCGGGAGGGACCGGGGAGCTGTTTTTT. The rearrangement joins TRBV2 to TRBJ2-2, with TRBD2 matching over 11 bases. Germline-derived CDR1 and CDR2 are SNHLY and FYNNEI. Trimming cost V 1 base and J 5 bases; bases outside gene matches: 0. This CDR3 is 15 amino acids long.

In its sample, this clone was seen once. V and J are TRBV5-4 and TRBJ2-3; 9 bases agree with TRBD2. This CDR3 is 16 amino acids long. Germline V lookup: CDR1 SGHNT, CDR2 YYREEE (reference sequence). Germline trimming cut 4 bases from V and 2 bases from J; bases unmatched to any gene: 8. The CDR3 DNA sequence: TGTGCCAGCAGCCCCGAGCCTAGCGGGGCCACAGATACGCAGTATTTT. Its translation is CASSPEPSGATDTQYF.

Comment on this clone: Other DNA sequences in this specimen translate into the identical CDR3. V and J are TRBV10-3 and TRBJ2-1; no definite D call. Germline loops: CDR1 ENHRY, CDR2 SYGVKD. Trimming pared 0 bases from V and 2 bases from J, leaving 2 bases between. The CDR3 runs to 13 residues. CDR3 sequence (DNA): TGTGCCATCAGTGAGTCACCCTACAATGAGCAGTTCTTC. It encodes CAISESPYNEQFF.

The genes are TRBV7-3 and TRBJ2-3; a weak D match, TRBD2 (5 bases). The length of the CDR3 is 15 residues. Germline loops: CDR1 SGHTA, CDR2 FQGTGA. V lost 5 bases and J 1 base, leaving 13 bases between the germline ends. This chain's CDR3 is CASSPSGWGTDTQYF. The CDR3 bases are TGTGCCAGCAGCCCCAGCGGATGGGGCACAGATACGCAGTATTTT. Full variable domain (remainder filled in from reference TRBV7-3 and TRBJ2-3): GAGVSQTPSNKVTEKGKYVELRCDPISGHTALYWYRQSLGQGPEFLIYFQGTGAADDSGLPNDRFFAVRPEGSVSTLKIQRTERGDSAVYLCASSPSGWGTDTQYFGPGTRLTVL.

The CDR3 here is CASSLEVDTYYNEQFF. DNA for the CDR3: TGTGCCAGCAGCTTGGAAGTGGATACTTACTACAATGAGCAGTTCTTC. The chain employs TRBV5-6 and TRBJ2-1, with D unclear. In germline, CDR1 is SGHDT, CDR2 YYEEEE. V was shortened by 0 bases and J by 3 bases, with 13 bases between the two germline ends. This CDR3 contains 16 residues.

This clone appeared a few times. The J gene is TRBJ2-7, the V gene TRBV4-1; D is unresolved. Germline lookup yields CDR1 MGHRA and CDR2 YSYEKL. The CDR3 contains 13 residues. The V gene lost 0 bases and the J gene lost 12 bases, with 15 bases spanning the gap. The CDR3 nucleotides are TGCGCCAGCAGCCAAGAAAATGGCGGAGAACGGTACTTC. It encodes CASSQENGGERYF.

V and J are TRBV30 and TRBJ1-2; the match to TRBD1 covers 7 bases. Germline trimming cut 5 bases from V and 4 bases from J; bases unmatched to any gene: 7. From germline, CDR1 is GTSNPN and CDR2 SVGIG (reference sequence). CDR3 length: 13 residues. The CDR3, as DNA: TGTGCCTGGCACAGGGGTTCTGGCTATGGCTACACCTTC. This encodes CAWHRGSGYGYTF.

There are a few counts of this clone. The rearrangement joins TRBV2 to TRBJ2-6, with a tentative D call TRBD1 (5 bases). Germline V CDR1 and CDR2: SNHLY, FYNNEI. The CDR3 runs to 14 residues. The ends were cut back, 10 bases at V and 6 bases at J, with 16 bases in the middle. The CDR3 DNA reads TGTGCCACCACCTCAGGGTATGAGGCCAACGTCCTGACTTTC. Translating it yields CATTSGYEANVLTF.

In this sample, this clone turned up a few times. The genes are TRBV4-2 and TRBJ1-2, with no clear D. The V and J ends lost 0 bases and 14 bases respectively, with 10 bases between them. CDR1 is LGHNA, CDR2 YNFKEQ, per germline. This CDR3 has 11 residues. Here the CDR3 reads CASSQEGGWTF. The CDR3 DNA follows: TGTGCCAGCAGCCAAGAGGGTGGGTGGACCTTC.